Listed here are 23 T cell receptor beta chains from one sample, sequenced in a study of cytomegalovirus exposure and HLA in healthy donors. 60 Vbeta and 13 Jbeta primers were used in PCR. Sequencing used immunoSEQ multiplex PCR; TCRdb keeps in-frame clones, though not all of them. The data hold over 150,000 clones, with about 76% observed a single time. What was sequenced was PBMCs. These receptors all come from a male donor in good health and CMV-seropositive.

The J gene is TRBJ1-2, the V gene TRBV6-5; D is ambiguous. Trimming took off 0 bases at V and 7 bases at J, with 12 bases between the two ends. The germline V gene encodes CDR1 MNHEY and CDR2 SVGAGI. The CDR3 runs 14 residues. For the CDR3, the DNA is TGTGCCAGCAGTTACTCGAAAGGAGCTATTGGCTACACCTTC. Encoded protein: CASSYSKGAIGYTF.

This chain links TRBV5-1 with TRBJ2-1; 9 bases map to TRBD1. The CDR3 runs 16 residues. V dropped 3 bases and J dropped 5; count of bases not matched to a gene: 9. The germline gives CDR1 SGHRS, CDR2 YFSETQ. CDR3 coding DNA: TGCGCCAGCAGCTGGACCCCCGGGACAGGGAACAATGAGCAGTTCTTC. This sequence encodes CASSWTPGTGNNEQFF. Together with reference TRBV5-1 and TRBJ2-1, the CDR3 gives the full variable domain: KAGVTQTPRYLIKTRGQQVTLSCSPISGHRSVSWYQQTPGQGLQFLFEYFSETQRNKGNFPGRFSGRQFSNSRSEMNVSTLELGDSALYLCASSWTPGTGNNEQFFGPGTRLTVL.

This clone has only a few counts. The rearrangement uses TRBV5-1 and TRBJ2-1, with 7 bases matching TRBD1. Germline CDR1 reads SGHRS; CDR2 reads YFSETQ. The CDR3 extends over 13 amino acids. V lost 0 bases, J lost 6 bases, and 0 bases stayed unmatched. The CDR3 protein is CASSLGQGNEQFF. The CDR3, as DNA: TGCGCCAGCAGCTTGGGACAGGGCAATGAGCAGTTCTTC. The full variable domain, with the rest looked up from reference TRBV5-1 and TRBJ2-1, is KAGVTQTPRYLIKTRGQQVTLSCSPISGHRSVSWYQQTPGQGLQFLFEYFSETQRNKGNFPGRFSGRQFSNSRSEMNVSTLELGDSALYLCASSLGQGNEQFFGPGTRLTVL.

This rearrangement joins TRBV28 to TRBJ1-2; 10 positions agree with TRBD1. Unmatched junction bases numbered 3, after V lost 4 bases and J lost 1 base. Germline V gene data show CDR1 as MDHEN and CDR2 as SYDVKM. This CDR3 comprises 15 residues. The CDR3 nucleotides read TGTGCCAGCAGTTCGACAGGGGGCGGTAACTATGGCTACACCTTC. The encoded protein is CASSSTGGGNYGYTF.

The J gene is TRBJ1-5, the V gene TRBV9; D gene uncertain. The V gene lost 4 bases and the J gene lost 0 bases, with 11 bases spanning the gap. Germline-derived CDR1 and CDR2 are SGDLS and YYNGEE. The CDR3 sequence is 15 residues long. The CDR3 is CASSPSSFSNQPQHF. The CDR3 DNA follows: TGTGCCAGCAGCCCTAGTTCCTTTAGCAATCAGCCCCAGCATTTT.

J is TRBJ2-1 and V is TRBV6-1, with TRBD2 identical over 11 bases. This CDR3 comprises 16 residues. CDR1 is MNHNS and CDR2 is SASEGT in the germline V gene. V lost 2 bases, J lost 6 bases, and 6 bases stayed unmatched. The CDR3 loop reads CASSESPLAGGNEQFF. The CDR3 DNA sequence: TGTGCCAGCAGTGAATCCCCCCTAGCGGGGGGCAATGAGCAGTTCTTC.

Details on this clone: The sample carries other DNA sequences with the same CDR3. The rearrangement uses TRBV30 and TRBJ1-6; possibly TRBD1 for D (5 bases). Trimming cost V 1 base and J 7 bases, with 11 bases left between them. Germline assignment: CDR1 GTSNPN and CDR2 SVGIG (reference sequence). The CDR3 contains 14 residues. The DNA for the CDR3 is TGTGCCTGGAGTGAACTGGGACTAAATTCACCCCTCCACTTT. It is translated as CAWSELGLNSPLHF.

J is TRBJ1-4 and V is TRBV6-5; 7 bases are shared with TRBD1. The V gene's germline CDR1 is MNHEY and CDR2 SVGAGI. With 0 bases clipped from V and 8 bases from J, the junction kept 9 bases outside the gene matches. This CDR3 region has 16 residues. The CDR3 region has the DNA TGTGCCAGCAGTTACTCGTCTTCAACAGGGGACGAAAAACTGTTTTTT. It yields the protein CASSYSSSTGDEKLFF.

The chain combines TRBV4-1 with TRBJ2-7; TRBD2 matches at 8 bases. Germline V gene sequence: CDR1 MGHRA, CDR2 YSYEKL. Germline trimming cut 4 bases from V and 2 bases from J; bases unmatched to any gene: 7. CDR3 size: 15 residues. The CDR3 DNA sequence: TGCGCCAGCAGCCCCTCTAGCGGGTCGGCCTACGAGCAGTACTTC. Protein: CASSPSSGSAYEQYF.

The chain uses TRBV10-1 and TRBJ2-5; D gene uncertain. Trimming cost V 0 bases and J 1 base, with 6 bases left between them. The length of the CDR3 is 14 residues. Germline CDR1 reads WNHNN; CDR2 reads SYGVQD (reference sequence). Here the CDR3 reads CASSESAGQETQYF. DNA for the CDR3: TGCGCCAGCAGTGAGTCGGCAGGCCAAGAGACCCAGTACTTC.

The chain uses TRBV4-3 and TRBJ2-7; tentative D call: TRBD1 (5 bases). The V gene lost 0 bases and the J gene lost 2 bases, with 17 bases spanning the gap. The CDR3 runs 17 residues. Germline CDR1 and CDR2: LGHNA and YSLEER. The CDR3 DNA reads TGCGCCAGCAGCCAAGATTGGGGCAGTACAAAGGCCTACGAGCAGTACTTC. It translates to CASSQDWGSTKAYEQYF.

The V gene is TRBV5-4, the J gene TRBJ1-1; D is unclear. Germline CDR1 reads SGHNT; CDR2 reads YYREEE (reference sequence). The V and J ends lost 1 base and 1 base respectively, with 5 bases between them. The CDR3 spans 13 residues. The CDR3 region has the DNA TGTGCCAGCAGCTTGACACCGAACACTGAAGCTTTCTTT. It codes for CASSLTPNTEAFF.

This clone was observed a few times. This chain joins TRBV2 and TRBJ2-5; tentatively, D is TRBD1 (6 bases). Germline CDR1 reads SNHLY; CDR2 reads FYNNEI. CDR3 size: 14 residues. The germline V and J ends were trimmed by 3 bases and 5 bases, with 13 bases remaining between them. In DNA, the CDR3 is TGTGCCAGCAGTGAGGGGCAGGGGAGTGAGACCCAGTACTTC. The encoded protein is CASSEGQGSETQYF.

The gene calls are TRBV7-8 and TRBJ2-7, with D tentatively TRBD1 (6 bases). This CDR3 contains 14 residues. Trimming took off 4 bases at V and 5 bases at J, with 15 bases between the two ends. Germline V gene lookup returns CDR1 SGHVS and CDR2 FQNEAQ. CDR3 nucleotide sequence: TGTGCCAGCAGCTGGGTCCCACAGGGTAACGAGCAGTACTTC. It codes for CASSWVPQGNEQYF. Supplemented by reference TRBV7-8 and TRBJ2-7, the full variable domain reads GAGVSQSPRYKVAKRGQDVALRCDPISGHVSLFWYQQALGQGPEFLTYFQNEAQLDKSGLPSDRFFAERPEGSVSTLKIQRTQQEDSAVYLCASSWVPQGNEQYFGPGTRLTVT.

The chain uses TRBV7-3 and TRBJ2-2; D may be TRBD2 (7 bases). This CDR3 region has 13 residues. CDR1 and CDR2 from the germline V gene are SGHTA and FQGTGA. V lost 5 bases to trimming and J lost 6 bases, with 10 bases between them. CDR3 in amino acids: CASSPGGPGELFF. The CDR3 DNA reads TGTGCCAGCAGCCCGGGGGGCCCCGGGGAGCTGTTTTTT.

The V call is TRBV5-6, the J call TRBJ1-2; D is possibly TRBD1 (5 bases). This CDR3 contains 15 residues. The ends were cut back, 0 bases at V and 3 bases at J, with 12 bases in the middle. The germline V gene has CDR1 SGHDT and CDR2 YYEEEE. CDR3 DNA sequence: TGTGCCAGCAGCTTGGACGGGGGGATTTACTATGGCTACACCTTC. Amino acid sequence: CASSLDGGIYYGYTF.

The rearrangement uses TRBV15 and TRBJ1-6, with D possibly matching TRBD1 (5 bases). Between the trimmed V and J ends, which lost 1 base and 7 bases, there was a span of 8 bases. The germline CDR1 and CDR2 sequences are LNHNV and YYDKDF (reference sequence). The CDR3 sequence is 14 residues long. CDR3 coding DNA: TGTGCCACCAGCAGAGCTCGGGGGAATTCACCCCTCCACTTT. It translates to CATSRARGNSPLHF.

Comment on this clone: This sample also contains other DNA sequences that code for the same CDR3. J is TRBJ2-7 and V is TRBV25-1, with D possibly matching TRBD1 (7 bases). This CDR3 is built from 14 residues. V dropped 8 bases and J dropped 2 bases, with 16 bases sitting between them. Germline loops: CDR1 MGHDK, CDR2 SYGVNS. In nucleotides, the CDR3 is TGTGCCAGCTGCGGAGGGCAGGGGGCCTACGAGCAGTACTTC. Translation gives CASCGGQGAYEQYF.

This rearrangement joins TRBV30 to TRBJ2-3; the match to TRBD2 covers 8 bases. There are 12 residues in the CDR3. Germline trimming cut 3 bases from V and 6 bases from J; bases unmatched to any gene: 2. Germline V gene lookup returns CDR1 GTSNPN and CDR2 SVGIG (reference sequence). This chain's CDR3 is CAWSREGDTQYF. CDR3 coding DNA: TGTGCCTGGAGCCGGGAGGGGGATACGCAGTATTTT.

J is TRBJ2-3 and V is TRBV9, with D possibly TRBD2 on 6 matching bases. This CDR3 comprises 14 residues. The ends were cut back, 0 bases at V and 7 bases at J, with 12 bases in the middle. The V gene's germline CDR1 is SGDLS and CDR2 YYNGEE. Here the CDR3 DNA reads TGTGCCAGCAGCGTAGAAGGAGGGGCAAATACGCAGTATTTT. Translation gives CASSVEGGANTQYF. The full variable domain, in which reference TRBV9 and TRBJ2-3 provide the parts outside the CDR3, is DSGVTQTPKHLITATGQRVTLRCSPRSGDLSVYWYQQSLDQGLQFLIQYYNGEERAKGNILERFSAQQFPDLHSELNLSSLELGDSALYFCASSVEGGANTQYFGPGTRLTVL.

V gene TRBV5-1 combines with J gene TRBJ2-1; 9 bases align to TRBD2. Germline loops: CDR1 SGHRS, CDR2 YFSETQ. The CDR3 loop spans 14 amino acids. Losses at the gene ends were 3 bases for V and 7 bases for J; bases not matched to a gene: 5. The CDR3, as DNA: TGCGCCAGCAGCTCCGGGACTAGCAAGAATGAGCAGTTCTTC. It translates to CASSSGTSKNEQFF.

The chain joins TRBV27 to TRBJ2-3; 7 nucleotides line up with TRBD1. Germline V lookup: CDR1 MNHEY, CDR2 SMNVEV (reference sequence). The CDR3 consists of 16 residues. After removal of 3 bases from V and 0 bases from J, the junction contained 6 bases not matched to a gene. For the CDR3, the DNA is TGTGCCAGCAGTTTGCCCAACAGGGGAAGCACAGATACGCAGTATTTT. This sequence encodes CASSLPNRGSTDTQYF.

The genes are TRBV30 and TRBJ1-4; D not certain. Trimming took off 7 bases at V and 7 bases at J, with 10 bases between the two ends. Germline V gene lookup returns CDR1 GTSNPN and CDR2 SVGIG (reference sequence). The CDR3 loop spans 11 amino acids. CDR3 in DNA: TGTGCCTTTGATCGGGGTGAAAAACTGTTTTTT. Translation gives CAFDRGEKLFF. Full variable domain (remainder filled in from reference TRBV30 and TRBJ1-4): SQTIHQWPATLVQPVGSPLSLECTVEGTSNPNLYWYRQAAGRGLQLLFYSVGIGQISSEVPQNLSASRPQDRQFILSSKKLLLSDSGFYLCAFDRGEKLFFGSGTQLSVL.